This section outlines one T cell receptor beta chain sequence together with its context. This record belongs to a study of shared clonotypes between healthy human individuals. Assay used: immunoSEQ multiplex PCR; TCRdb lists only in-frame clones, some missing. There are about 2.1 million clones in the sample; 93% occur only once, and more than 1.5% lies in the top ten. This CDR3 contains 15 residues. The germline gives CDR1 PRHDT, CDR2 FYEKMQ (reference sequence). V was clipped by 5 bases and J by 5 bases, with 18 bases between them. The naive CD8 fraction comprised CD45RO-negative cells positively selected for CCR7 and excluded terminally differentiated effector memory CD45RA+ cells.

The source of this sequence is a man aged 18-30 years in good health. Some clones in this sample may be carry-over from other donors' samples. This chain joins TRBV13 and TRBJ1-1; maybe TRBD1 (5 bases). Sequencing input: naive CD8+ T cells from PBMCs. CDR3 amino acids: CASSRTELKGTEAFF. The CDR3 nucleotides are TGTGCCAGCAGCCGGACGGAACTCAAGGGGACTGAAGCTTTCTTT. The variable domain in full, completed from reference TRBV13 and TRBJ1-1, reads AAGVIQSPRHLIKEKRETATLKCYPIPRHDTVYWYQQGPGQDPQFLISFYEKMQSDKGSIPDRFSAQQFSDYHSELNMSSLELGDSALYFCASSRTELKGTEAFFGQGTRLTVV.